The 27 T cell receptor beta chains presented below share a single source sample, sequenced in a study of T cell changes during pregnancy in multiple sclerosis. Repertoires were generated with immunoSEQ multiplex PCR, while TCRdb's copy carries only in-frame clones and drops some. The table shows under 70,000 clones, with 80% to 95% occurring only once. The sample was CD4+ T cells from peripheral blood mononuclear cells, taken after pregnancy. The receptor set was obtained from a female donor with multiple sclerosis, enrolled in a pregnancy study.

The rearrangement uses TRBV6-6 and TRBJ1-5; 9 positions agree with TRBD1. This CDR3 is 16 amino acids long. Trimming took 5 bases from V and 5 from J; bases not matched to a gene: 10. Germline assignment: CDR1 MNHNY and CDR2 SVGAGI (reference sequence). This chain's CDR3 is CASSLPSTGGHQPQHF. CDR3 in DNA: TGTGCCAGCAGTCTCCCATCAACAGGGGGCCATCAGCCCCAGCATTTT.

This sequence joins TRBV27 and TRBJ2-1; 13 nucleotides align to TRBD2. Per germline, CDR1 MNHEY and CDR2 SMNVEV (reference sequence). The CDR3 length is 17 residues. With 7 bases clipped from V and 2 bases from J, the junction kept 8 bases outside the gene matches. The CDR3, as DNA: TGTGCCAGCATTAAAAGGACTAGCGGGAGCCCCTACAATGAGCAGTTCTTC. Amino acids: CASIKRTSGSPYNEQFF.

The gene calls are TRBV30 and TRBJ1-1; D gene uncertain. V was trimmed by 0 bases and J by 3 bases, leaving 23 bases between them. This CDR3 contains 18 residues. Germline values: CDR1 GTSNPN, CDR2 SVGIG (reference sequence). CDR3 amino acids: CAWSVRLSRTELYTEAFF. CDR3 sequence (DNA): TGTGCCTGGAGTGTACGTCTATCTAGAACCGAGCTTTACACTGAAGCTTTCTTT.

V gene TRBV5-1 combines with J gene TRBJ1-3; D is uncertain. The V gene's germline CDR1 is SGHRS and CDR2 YFSETQ. Trimming stripped 5 bases from V and 4 bases from J, with 19 bases between. This CDR3 has 16 amino acids. CDR3 region: CASSVAGIRDGNTIYF. CDR3 nucleotide sequence: TGCGCCAGCAGTGTGGCCGGGATCAGAGACGGAAACACCATATATTTT.

The chain employs TRBV19 and TRBJ1-5, with a possible D match to TRBD1 (6 bases). In germline, CDR1 is LNHDA, CDR2 SQIVND (reference sequence). The CDR3 is 14 amino acids. Trimming removed 4 bases from V and 1 base from J, with 8 bases in between. The CDR3 region has the DNA TGTGCCAGTAGTACCACAGGGAGCAATCAGCCCCAGCATTTT. Translating gives CASSTTGSNQPQHF. The variable domain in full, completed from reference TRBV19 and TRBJ1-5, reads DGGITQSPKYLFRKEGQNVTLSCEQNLNHDAMYWYRQDPGQGLRLIYYSQIVNDFQKGDIAEGYSVSREKKESFPLTVTSAQKNPTAFYLCASSTTGSNQPQHFGDGTRLSIL.

This chain links TRBV11-2 with TRBJ2-7, with D perhaps TRBD1 (5 bases). V was cut by 4 bases and J by 3 bases, with 16 bases left in between. The CDR3 totals 15 residues. CDR1 SGHAT and CDR2 FQNNGV come from the germline V gene. The CDR3 is CASSSNPQGIYEQYF. The CDR3 bases are TGTGCCAGCAGCTCCAACCCCCAGGGCATCTACGAGCAGTACTTC.

The J gene is TRBJ2-5, the V gene TRBV9; 9 bases are a match to TRBD2. Germline values: CDR1 SGDLS, CDR2 YYNGEE. The trim removed 4 bases at V and 4 bases at J, leaving 11 bases unmatched. This CDR3 is built from 16 residues. The CDR3 DNA sequence: TGTGCCAGCAGCCCCCGGACTAGCGCAGGGTCAGAGACCCAGTACTTC. Translated, it gives CASSPRTSAGSETQYF.

The rearrangement links TRBV7-2 to TRBJ2-7; 7 bases match TRBD2. This CDR3 contains 14 residues. The germline gives CDR1 SGHTA, CDR2 FQGNSA. With 1 base clipped from V and 3 bases from J, the junction kept 3 bases outside the gene matches. The CDR3 sequence is CASSLGDYLYEQYF. The CDR3 DNA follows: TGTGCCAGCAGCTTAGGGGACTACCTCTACGAGCAGTACTTC.

This chain joins TRBV5-1 and TRBJ1-4; D might be TRBD1 (6 bases). The ends were cut back, 0 bases at V and 8 bases at J, with 11 bases in the middle. Germline CDR1 SGHRS, CDR2 YFSETQ. This CDR3 has 14 amino acids. CDR3 loop: CASSLDRVREKLFF. DNA of the CDR3: TGCGCCAGCAGCTTGGACAGGGTTCGAGAAAAACTGTTTTTT.

This chain links TRBV6-1 with TRBJ1-5, with 10 positions matching TRBD1. The V segment lost 7 bases and the J segment 6 bases; nucleotides outside the gene matches: 9. CDR3 length equals 15 residues. Germline lookup yields CDR1 MNHNS and CDR2 SASEGT. This CDR3 reads CASTPPGQGFQPQHF. CDR3 coding DNA: TGTGCCAGCACCCCGCCGGGACAGGGGTTTCAGCCCCAGCATTTT.

This rearrangement joins TRBV6-1 to TRBJ2-5; maybe TRBD2 (6 bases). Trimming shortened V by 6 bases and J by 5 bases, and 10 bases separated the two germline ends. There are 12 residues in the CDR3. Germline CDR1 and CDR2: MNHNS and SASEGT. The CDR3 loop is CASRGGAETQYF. Here the CDR3 DNA reads TGTGCCAGCAGGGGGGGAGCGGAGACCCAGTACTTC.

The V call is TRBV21-1, the J call TRBJ1-5; the D call TRBD1 from the table was never checked on the DNA. TRBV21-1 has pseudogene status. The CDR3 sequence is 16 residues long. CDR3: CASSLRDRGSNQPQHF. CDR3 DNA: TGTGCCAGCAGCCTGCGGGACAGGGGAAGCAATCAGCCCCAGCATTTT.

This rearrangement joins TRBV27 to TRBJ1-5, with TRBD1 identical over 9 bases. The germline V gene has CDR1 MNHEY and CDR2 SMNVEV (reference sequence). V shed 0 bases and J 2 bases; nucleotides not matched to a gene: 8. CDR3 length: 18 amino acids. DNA of the CDR3: TGTGCCAGCAGTTTATCGGGACAGGGTATGTTGGGCAATCAGCCCCAGCATTTT. Translated, it gives CASSLSGQGMLGNQPQHF.

The chain employs TRBV28 and TRBJ2-7; weak D call: TRBD2 (7 bases). Germline loops: CDR1 MDHEN, CDR2 SYDVKM. The CDR3 length is 16 residues. V lost 3 bases and J 3 bases, leaving 18 bases between the germline ends. The CDR3 is CASSFPTGRARYEQYF. The CDR3 DNA reads as TGTGCCAGCAGTTTTCCCACAGGGAGGGCCCGCTACGAGCAGTACTTC.

V usage is TRBV9 and J usage is TRBJ2-1; 9 bases are a match to TRBD2. With 4 bases clipped from V and 5 bases from J, the junction kept 13 bases outside the gene matches. The CDR3 totals 17 residues. From germline, CDR1 is SGDLS and CDR2 YYNGEE. The CDR3 DNA follows: TGTGCCAGCAGCCTCAAGAGCGGGGCTAGCGGGGACAATGAGCAGTTCTTC. This sequence encodes CASSLKSGASGDNEQFF. The whole variable domain, remainder taken from reference TRBV9 and TRBJ2-1, is DSGVTQTPKHLITATGQRVTLRCSPRSGDLSVYWYQQSLDQGLQFLIQYYNGEERAKGNILERFSAQQFPDLHSELNLSSLELGDSALYFCASSLKSGASGDNEQFFGPGTRLTVL.

This clone occurred a few times. The chain is built from TRBV27 and TRBJ1-1, with 7 positions matching TRBD1. Germline CDR1 and CDR2: MNHEY and SMNVEV (reference sequence). This CDR3 is built from 14 residues. The V and J ends lost 4 bases and 1 base, in that order; junction bases with no gene match: 3. The CDR3: CASSSTGPNTEAFF. CDR3 DNA: TGTGCCAGCAGTTCGACAGGGCCGAACACTGAAGCTTTCTTT.

V is TRBV12-5 and J is TRBJ1-3, with 9 bases identical to TRBD1. Looked up from germline, CDR1 is LGHNT and CDR2 is FRNRAP. Trimming cost V 0 bases and J 3 bases; bases outside gene matches: 15. The CDR3 loop spans 20 amino acids. CDR3 protein: CASGLVRYNPHRGRGNTIYF. The CDR3 bases are TGTGCTAGTGGTTTGGTACGGTATAACCCCCACAGGGGGCGTGGAAACACCATATATTTT.

This chain connects TRBV18 to TRBJ1-1, with TRBD1 matching over 10 bases. The CDR3 is 14 amino acids. Germline loops: CDR1 KGHSH, CDR2 LQKENI. The ends lost 3 bases at V and 5 bases at J; junction bases unmatched: 3. The CDR3 loop reads CASSPGQGETEAFF. CDR3 in DNA: TGTGCCAGCTCACCCGGACAGGGGGAAACTGAAGCTTTCTTT.

The chain links TRBV14 to TRBJ1-2, with D tentatively TRBD1 (6 bases). The CDR3 runs to 14 residues. The V and J ends lost 4 bases and 1 base respectively, with 10 bases between them. The germline CDR1 and CDR2 sequences are SGHDN and FVKESK. CDR3 protein: CASSPGQLNYGYTF. CDR3 in DNA: TGTGCCAGCAGCCCCGGACAGCTTAACTATGGCTACACCTTC. Combining the CDR3 with reference TRBV14 and TRBJ1-2 gives the whole variable domain EAGVTQFPSHSVIEKGQTVTLRCDPISGHDNLYWYRRVMGKEIKFLLHFVKESKQDESGMPNNRFLAERTGGTYSTLKVQPAELEDSGVYFCASSPGQLNYGYTFGSGTRLTVV.

The chain links TRBV11-2 to TRBJ1-3; D perhaps matches TRBD1 (6 bases). The CDR3 runs 16 residues. Per germline, CDR1 SGHAT and CDR2 FQNNGV. V was pared by 2 bases and J by 4 bases, with 15 bases between. DNA for the CDR3: TGTGCCAGCAGCTTATCCCAGGGGCTAGGAGGAAACACCATATATTTT. Protein sequence: CASSLSQGLGGNTIYF.

This clone has a handful of counts. The chain joins TRBV5-6 to TRBJ1-1; D is possibly TRBD1 (6 bases). V lost 4 bases, J lost 10 bases, and 11 bases lay in between. This CDR3 is built from 11 residues. Germline CDR1 reads SGHDT; CDR2 reads YYEEEE. As DNA, the CDR3 is TGTGCCAGCAGCGCCACAGGGCTAGCTTTCTTT. Protein: CASSATGLAFF.

The chain combines TRBV28 with TRBJ1-5; D gene unclear. This CDR3 region has 12 residues. V lost 3 bases, J lost 2 bases, and 2 bases lay in between. Germline assignment: CDR1 MDHEN and CDR2 SYDVKM. CDR3 sequence: CASSFGNQPQHF. The CDR3 coding sequence is TGTGCCAGCAGTTTCGGCAATCAGCCCCAGCATTTT.

V and J are TRBV7-8 and TRBJ2-5, with 10 bases that match TRBD1. The CDR3 is 15 residues long. Germline V gene sequence: CDR1 SGHVS, CDR2 FQNEAQ. V shed 5 bases and J 5 bases; nucleotides not matched to a gene: 8. The CDR3: CASSTATGGLETQYF. In DNA, the CDR3 is TGTGCCAGCAGCACCGCGACAGGGGGCCTTGAGACCCAGTACTTC. Full variable domain (remainder filled in from reference TRBV7-8 and TRBJ2-5): GAGVSQSPRYKVAKRGQDVALRCDPISGHVSLFWYQQALGQGPEFLTYFQNEAQLDKSGLPSDRFFAERPEGSVSTLKIQRTQQEDSAVYLCASSTATGGLETQYFGPGTRLLVL.

CDR3: CASSRDRINEQYF. In DNA, the CDR3 is TGTGCCAGCAGCAGGGACAGAATCAACGAGCAGTACTTC. The chain joins TRBV2 to TRBJ2-7; the match to TRBD1 covers 7 bases. Germline trimming cut 6 bases from V and 5 bases from J; bases unmatched to any gene: 7. CDR1 is SNHLY and CDR2 is FYNNEI in the germline V gene. There are 13 residues in the CDR3.

This sequence joins TRBV28 and TRBJ2-5; D perhaps matches TRBD2 (7 bases). The CDR3 has 16 amino acids. Between the trimmed V and J ends, which lost 7 bases and 5 bases, there was a span of 23 bases. CDR1 MDHEN and CDR2 SYDVKM come from the germline V gene. CDR3 nucleotides: TGTGCCAGCACCCCCGGCGGAGCAGGGAGGGGGGAGACCCAGTACTTC. It specifies CASTPGGAGRGETQYF. The full variable domain, in which reference TRBV28 and TRBJ2-5 provide the parts outside the CDR3, is DVKVTQSSRYLVKRTGEKVFLECVQDMDHENMFWYRQDPGLGLRLIYFSYDVKMKEKGDIPEGYSVSREKKERFSLILESASTNQTSMYLCASTPGGAGRGETQYFGPGTRLLVL.

The CDR3 is CASSLTGSGNTIYF. The CDR3, as DNA: TGTGCCAGTAGTCTGACAGGGTCTGGAAACACCATATATTTT. The chain links TRBV19 to TRBJ1-3, with TRBD1 matching 7 bases. Germline CDR1 reads LNHDA; CDR2 reads SQIVND (reference sequence). The CDR3 loop spans 14 amino acids. Germline trimming cut 5 bases from V and 1 base from J; bases unmatched to any gene: 2. Looking up the rest from reference TRBV19 and TRBJ1-3 gives the full variable domain: DGGITQSPKYLFRKEGQNVTLSCEQNLNHDAMYWYRQDPGQGLRLIYYSQIVNDFQKGDIAEGYSVSREKKESFPLTVTSAQKNPTAFYLCASSLTGSGNTIYFGEGSWLTVV.

This clone came up once. CDR3 residues: CASSCCEGLLAGLQETQYF. CDR3 sequence (DNA): TGTGCCAGCAGCTGCTGTGAGGGGTTACTAGCGGGCCTACAAGAGACCCAGTACTTC. The chain carries TRBV7-2 and TRBJ2-5; TRBD2 matches 9 bases. This CDR3 has 19 amino acids. V shed 4 bases, J shed 2 bases, and the junction held 17 bases outside the gene matches. Germline V lookup: CDR1 SGHTA, CDR2 FQGNSA.